Each of the 9 T cell receptor beta chains below was sequenced from the same sample in a study of CD8+ T cells in alopecia areata. The sequencing template was cDNA reverse transcribed from extracted RNA. The method was immunoSEQ multiplex PCR; TCRdb's version includes in-frame clones alone and lacks a portion of them. The sample contains more than 95,000 clones, 55% of which appear only once. Sequenced sample: CD4+ T cells sorted from blood. The receptors here all came from a human donor in good health.

The chain has TRBV30 and TRBJ2-7, with a possible D match to TRBD1 (6 bases). The V end lost 4 bases, the J end lost 1 base, and 8 bases lay between the germline ends. CDR3 size: 12 residues. Looked up from germline, CDR1 is GTSNPN and CDR2 is SVGIG (reference sequence). The CDR3 here is CAWTGQSYEQYF. CDR3 bases: TGTGCCTGGACCGGACAGTCCTACGAGCAGTACTTC.

The chain combines TRBV29-1 with TRBJ2-1; D possibly corresponds to TRBD2 (5 bases). CDR1 is SQVTM, CDR2 ANQGSEA, per germline. The CDR3 totals 11 residues. V lost 4 bases and J lost 8, with 9 bases in between. The CDR3 nucleotides are TGCAGCGTTGGAGGGATCCATGAGCAGTTCTTC. As protein: CSVGGIHEQFF.

The J gene is TRBJ2-3, the V gene TRBV30, with a possible D match to TRBD1 (5 bases). The germline CDR1 and CDR2 sequences are GTSNPN and SVGIG (reference sequence). V shed 3 bases and J shed 4 bases, with 17 bases lying between them. This CDR3 is 15 amino acids long. The DNA for the CDR3 is TGTGCCTGGAGGCAGGGCAGAATGAACGCAGATACGCAGTATTTT. Translated, it gives CAWRQGRMNADTQYF.

The gene calls are TRBV30 and TRBJ2-1; TRBD1 is a possible D gene (6 bases). The ends were cut back, 2 bases at V and 3 bases at J, with 14 bases in the middle. Germline V gene data show CDR1 as GTSNPN and CDR2 as SVGIG (reference sequence). This CDR3 is built from 15 residues. CDR3 loop: CAWSLDRSFYNEQFF. CDR3 bases: TGTGCCTGGAGTCTAGACAGGAGTTTCTACAATGAGCAGTTCTTC.

In its sample, this clone was seen a few times. The chain uses TRBV4-2 and TRBJ2-3, with D possibly matching TRBD1 (5 bases). There are 17 residues in the CDR3. The V gene lost 4 bases and the J gene lost 0 bases, with 17 bases spanning the gap. Germline values: CDR1 LGHNA, CDR2 YNFKEQ. CDR3 DNA sequence: TGTGCCAGCAGCCTCGGTGTAGGGGCCTCTAGCACAGATACGCAGTATTTT. As protein: CASSLGVGASSTDTQYF.

The V gene is TRBV7-2, the J gene TRBJ2-5; D gene unclear. This CDR3 region has 13 residues. Per the germline V gene, CDR1 is SGHTA and CDR2 is FQGNSA. V lost 3 bases and J 1 base, leaving 6 bases between the germline ends. The CDR3 spells CASSFFSQETQYF. In DNA form, the CDR3 reads TGTGCCAGCAGCTTTTTTAGCCAAGAGACCCAGTACTTC.

The chain uses TRBV7-9 and TRBJ1-1; 10 nucleotides agree with TRBD1. This CDR3 is built from 15 residues. Trimming cost V 0 bases and J 6 bases; bases outside gene matches: 4. CDR1 SEHNR and CDR2 FQNEAQ come from the germline V gene (reference sequence). The CDR3 DNA follows: TGTGCCAGCAGCTTAGCGCGACAGGGGGCAGCTGAAGCTTTCTTT. This gives the protein CASSLARQGAAEAFF.

This clone was recorded a few times. CDR3 protein: CASSRSAPGQGGETQYF. CDR3 nucleotide sequence: TGTGCCAGCAGCCGATCAGCACCGGGACAGGGAGGAGAGACCCAGTACTTC. The chain has TRBV4-2 and TRBJ2-5; 9 bases line up with TRBD1. Germline CDR1 is LGHNA and CDR2 is YNFKEQ. This CDR3 is 17 amino acids long. Trimming took 4 bases from V and 4 from J; bases not matched to a gene: 13.

The V and J genes are TRBV6-5 and TRBJ1-1; a weak D match, TRBD1 (6 bases). Trimming took off 6 bases at V and 5 bases at J, with 19 bases between the two ends. CDR3 length equals 15 residues. CDR1 is MNHEY and CDR2 is SVGAGI in the germline V gene. The CDR3 protein is CASSTTAAGETEAFF. The CDR3 DNA follows: TGTGCCAGCAGCACGACGGCTGCAGGGGAGACTGAAGCTTTCTTT.